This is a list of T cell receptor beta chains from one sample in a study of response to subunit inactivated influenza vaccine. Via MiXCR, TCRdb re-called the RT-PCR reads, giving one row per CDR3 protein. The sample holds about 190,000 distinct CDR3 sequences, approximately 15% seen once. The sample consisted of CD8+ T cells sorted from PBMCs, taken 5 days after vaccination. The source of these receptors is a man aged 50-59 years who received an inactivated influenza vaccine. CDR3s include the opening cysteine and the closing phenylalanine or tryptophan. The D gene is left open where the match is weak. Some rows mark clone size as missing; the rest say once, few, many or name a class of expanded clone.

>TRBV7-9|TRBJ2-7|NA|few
CASTPAGGEQYF
TGTGCCAGCACCCCCGCTGGTGGCGAGCAGTACTTC
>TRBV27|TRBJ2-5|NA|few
CASRPETDQETQYF
TGTGCCAGCAGACCGGAGACGGACCAAGAGACCCAGTACTTC
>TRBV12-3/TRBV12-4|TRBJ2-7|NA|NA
CASSFGGRAYEQYF
TGTGCCAGCAGTTTTGGGGGGCGCGCCTACGAGCAGTACTTC
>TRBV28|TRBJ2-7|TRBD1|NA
CASSLWPGQREFYEQYF
TGTGCCAGCAGTTTATGGCCGGGACAGAGGGAATTCTACGAGCAGTACTTC
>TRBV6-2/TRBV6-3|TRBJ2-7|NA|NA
CASRYEGYSPYEQYF
TGTGCCAGCAGATACGAGGGGTATAGCCCCTACGAGCAGTACTTC
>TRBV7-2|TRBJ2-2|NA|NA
CASSPDLSTGELFF
TGTGCCAGCAGCCCTGACTTGAGCACCGGGGAGCTGTTTTTT
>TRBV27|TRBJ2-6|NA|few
CASSLLPGSGANVLTF
TGTGCCAGCAGTTTATTGCCCGGGTCTGGGGCCAACGTCCTGACTTTC
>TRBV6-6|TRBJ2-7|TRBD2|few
CASSYSGGGWQYF
TGTGCCAGCAGTTACTCGGGGGGGGGGTGGCAGTACTTC
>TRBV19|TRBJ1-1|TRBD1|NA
CASSIVPATGWNTEAFF
TGTGCCAGTAGTATAGTCCCAGCGACAGGGTGGAACACTGAAGCTTTCTTT
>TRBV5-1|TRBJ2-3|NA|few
CASSLESFHSTDTQYF
TGCGCCAGCAGCTTGGAAAGTTTCCATAGCACAGATACGCAGTATTTT
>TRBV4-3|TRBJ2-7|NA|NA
CASSQDYERGTSSYEQYF
TGCGCCAGCAGCCAAGATTATGAACGGGGGACGTCCTCCTACGAGCAGTACTTC
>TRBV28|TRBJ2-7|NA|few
CASNAPPGSYEQYF
TGTGCCAGCAATGCCCCCCCGGGCTCCTACGAGCAGTACTTC
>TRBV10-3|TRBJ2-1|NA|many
CAISESTGRDPYNEQFF
TGTGCCATCAGTGAGTCGACAGGGCGGGACCCCTACAATGAGCAGTTCTTC
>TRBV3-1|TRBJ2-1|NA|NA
CASSQGRRPLDNEQFF
TGTGCCAGCAGCCAAGGAAGGAGGCCTCTGGACAATGAGCAGTTCTTC
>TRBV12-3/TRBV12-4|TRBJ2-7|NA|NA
CASSTGPGCSQYF
TGTGCCAGCAGCACCGGTCCCGGCTGCTCGCAGTACTTC
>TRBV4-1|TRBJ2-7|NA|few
CASSHDPRSSYEQYF
TGCGCCAGCAGCCACGACCCACGTAGCTCCTACGAGCAGTACTTC
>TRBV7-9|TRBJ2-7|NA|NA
CASSLRGRADEQYF
TGTGCCAGCAGCTTACGTGGCAGGGCGGACGAGCAGTACTTC
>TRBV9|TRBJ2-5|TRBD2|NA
CASSPGGSLEQETQYF
TGTGCCAGCAGCCCAGGCGGGAGTTTGGAGCAAGAGACCCAGTACTTC
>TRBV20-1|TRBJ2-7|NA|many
CSARDPTSYEQYF
TGCAGTGCTAGAGACCCGACTAGCTACGAGCAGTACTTC
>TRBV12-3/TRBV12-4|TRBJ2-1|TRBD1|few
CASSSDPTGGTGGYDEQFF
TGTGCCAGCAGTTCGGACCCAACAGGAGGCACAGGGGGCTACGATGAGCAGTTCTTC
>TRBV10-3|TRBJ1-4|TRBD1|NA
CAITDRGRVNEKLFF
TGTGCCATCACTGACAGGGGGCGAGTTAATGAAAAACTGTTTTTT
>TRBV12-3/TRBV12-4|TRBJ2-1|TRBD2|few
CASSIGTRYNEQFF
TGTGCCAGCAGTATTGGGACTAGATACAATGAGCAGTTCTTC
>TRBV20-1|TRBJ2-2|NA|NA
CSVDSYGTGELFF
TGCAGTGTTGACTCTTACGGGACGGGGGAGCTGTTTTTT
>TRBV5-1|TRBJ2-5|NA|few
CASSLEQGGRKTQYF
TGCGCCAGCAGCTTGGAACAGGGAGGTAGAAAGACCCAGTACTTC
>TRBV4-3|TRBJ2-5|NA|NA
CASSQDPWQAAYQETQYF
TGCGCCAGCAGCCAAGATCCGTGGCAGGCGGCGTACCAAGAGACCCAGTACTTC
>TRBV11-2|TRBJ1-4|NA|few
CASSLVENEKLFF
TGTGCCAGCAGCTTAGTTGAGAATGAAAAACTGTTTTTT